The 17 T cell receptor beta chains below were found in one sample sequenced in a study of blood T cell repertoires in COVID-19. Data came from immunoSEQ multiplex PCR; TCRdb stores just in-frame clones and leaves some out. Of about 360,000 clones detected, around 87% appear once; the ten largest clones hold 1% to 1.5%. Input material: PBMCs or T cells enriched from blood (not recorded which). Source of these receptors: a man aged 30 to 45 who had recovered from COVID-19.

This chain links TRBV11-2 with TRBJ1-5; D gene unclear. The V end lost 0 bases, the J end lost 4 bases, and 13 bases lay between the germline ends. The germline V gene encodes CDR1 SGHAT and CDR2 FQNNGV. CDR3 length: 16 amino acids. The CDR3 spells CASSLESGFFNQPQHF. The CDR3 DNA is TGTGCCAGCAGCTTAGAATCGGGATTTTTTAATCAGCCCCAGCATTTT.

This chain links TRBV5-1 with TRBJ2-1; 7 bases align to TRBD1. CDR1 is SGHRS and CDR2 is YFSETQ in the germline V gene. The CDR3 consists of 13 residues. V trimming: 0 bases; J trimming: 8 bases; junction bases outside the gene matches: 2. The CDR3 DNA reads TGCGCCAGCAGCTTGGAGGGGGCTTATGAGCAGTTCTTC. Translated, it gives CASSLEGAYEQFF.

The CDR3 nucleotides read TGCGCCAGCAGCTTGGCCCGGACAGGGCCTAATCCAGATACGCAGTATTTT. Protein product: CASSLARTGPNPDTQYF. V gene TRBV5-1 combines with J gene TRBJ2-3; 8 nucleotides match TRBD1. CDR1 and CDR2 (germline): SGHRS, YFSETQ. V lost 0 bases, J lost 4 bases, and 10 bases stayed unmatched. The CDR3 length is 17 residues.

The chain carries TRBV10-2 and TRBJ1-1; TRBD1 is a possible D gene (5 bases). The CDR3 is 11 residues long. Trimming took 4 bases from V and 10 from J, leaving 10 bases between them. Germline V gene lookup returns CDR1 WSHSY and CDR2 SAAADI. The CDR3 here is CASSGRGLAFF. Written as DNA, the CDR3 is TGCGCCAGCAGTGGTCGGGGACTAGCTTTCTTT.

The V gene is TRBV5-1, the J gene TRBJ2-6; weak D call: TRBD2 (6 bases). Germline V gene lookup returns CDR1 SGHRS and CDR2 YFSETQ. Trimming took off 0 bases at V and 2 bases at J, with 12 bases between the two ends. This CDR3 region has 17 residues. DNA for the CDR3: TGCGCCAGCAGCTTGGGAGAGTGGGGGGCTGGGGCCAACGTCCTGACTTTC. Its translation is CASSLGEWGAGANVLTF.

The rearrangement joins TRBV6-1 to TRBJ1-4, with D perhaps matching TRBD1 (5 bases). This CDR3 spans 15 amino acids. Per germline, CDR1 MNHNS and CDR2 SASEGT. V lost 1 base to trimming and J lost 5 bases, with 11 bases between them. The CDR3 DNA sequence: TGTGCCAGCAGTGAAGGGACCACAGGAAATGAAAAACTGTTTTTT. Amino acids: CASSEGTTGNEKLFF.

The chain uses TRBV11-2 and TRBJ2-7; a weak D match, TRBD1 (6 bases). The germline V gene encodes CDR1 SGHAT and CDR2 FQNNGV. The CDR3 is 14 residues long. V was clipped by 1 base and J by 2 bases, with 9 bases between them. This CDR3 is CASSLVAGAYEQYF. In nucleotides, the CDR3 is TGTGCCAGCAGCTTAGTGGCAGGGGCCTACGAGCAGTACTTC.

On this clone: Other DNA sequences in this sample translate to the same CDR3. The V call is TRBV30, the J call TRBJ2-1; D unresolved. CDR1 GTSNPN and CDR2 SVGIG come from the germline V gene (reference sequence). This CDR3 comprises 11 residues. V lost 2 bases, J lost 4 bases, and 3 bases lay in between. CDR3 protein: CAWSLYNEQFF. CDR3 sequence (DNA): TGTGCCTGGAGTCTATACAATGAGCAGTTCTTC.

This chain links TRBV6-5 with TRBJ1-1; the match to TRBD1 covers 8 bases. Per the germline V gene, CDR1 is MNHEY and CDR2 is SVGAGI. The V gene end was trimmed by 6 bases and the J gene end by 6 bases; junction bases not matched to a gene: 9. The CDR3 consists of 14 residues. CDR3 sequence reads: CASREDREKAEAFF. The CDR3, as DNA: TGTGCCAGCAGGGAGGACAGGGAAAAGGCTGAAGCTTTCTTT.

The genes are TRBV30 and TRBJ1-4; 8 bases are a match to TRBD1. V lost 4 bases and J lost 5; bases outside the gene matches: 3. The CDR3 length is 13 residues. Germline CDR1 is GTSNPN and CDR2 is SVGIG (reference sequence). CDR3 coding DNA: TGTGCCTGGACAACAGGGGGGAATGAAAAACTGTTTTTT. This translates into CAWTTGGNEKLFF.

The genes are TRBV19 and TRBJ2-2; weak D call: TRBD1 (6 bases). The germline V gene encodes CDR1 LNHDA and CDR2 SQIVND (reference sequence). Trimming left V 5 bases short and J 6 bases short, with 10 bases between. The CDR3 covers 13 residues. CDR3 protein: CASSVQGSGELFF. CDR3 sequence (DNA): TGTGCCAGTAGTGTACAGGGTTCCGGGGAGCTGTTTTTT.

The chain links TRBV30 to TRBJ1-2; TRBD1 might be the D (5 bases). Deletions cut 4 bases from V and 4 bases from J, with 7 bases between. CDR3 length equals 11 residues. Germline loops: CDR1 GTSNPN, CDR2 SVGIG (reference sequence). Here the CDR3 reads CAWTGGYGYTF. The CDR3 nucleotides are TGTGCCTGGACCGGGGGCTATGGCTACACCTTC.

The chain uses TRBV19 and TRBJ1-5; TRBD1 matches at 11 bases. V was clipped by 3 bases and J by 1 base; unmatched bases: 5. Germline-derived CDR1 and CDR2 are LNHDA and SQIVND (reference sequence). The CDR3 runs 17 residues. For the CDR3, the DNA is TGTGCCAGTAGTATCGGGGGACAGGGGGGGAGCAATCAGCCCCAGCATTTT. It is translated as CASSIGGQGGSNQPQHF.

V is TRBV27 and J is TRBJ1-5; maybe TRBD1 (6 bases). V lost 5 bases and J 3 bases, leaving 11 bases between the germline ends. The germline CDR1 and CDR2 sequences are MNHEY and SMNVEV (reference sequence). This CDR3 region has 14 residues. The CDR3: CASSTDRHNQPQHF. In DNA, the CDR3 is TGTGCCAGCAGTACTGACAGGCACAATCAGCCCCAGCATTTT.

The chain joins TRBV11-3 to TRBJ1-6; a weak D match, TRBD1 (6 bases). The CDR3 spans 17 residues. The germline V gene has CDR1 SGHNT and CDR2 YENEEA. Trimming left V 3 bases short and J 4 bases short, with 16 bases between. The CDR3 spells CASSFYSGRGYNSPLHF. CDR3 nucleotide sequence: TGTGCCAGCAGCTTTTACAGTGGCAGGGGATATAATTCACCCCTCCACTTT.

This CDR3 reads CASRLQDPANYGYTF. The CDR3 nucleotides read TGTGCCAGCAGATTACAGGATCCGGCTAACTATGGCTACACCTTC. This chain uses TRBV5-6 with TRBJ1-2, with D perhaps TRBD1 (5 bases). Germline-derived CDR1 and CDR2 are SGHDT and YYEEEE. CDR3 length equals 15 residues. Trimming took off 5 bases at V and 0 bases at J, with 14 bases between the two ends.

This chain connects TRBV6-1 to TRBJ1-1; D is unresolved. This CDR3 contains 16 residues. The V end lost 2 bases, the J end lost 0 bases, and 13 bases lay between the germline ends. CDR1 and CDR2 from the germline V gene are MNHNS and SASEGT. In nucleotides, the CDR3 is TGTGCCAGCAGTGAATTTGTTACACCGATGAACACTGAAGCTTTCTTT. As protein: CASSEFVTPMNTEAFF.